This T cell receptor beta chain was retrieved from a study of CD8 T cells in ankylosing spondylitis (dated by TCRdb to the late 2010s). Describing the broader study: To find TCR variants linked to disease, the study profiled T cell receptor beta repertoires in ankylosing spondylitis patients and healthy donors. In total, the full study cohort was made up of roughly 100 healthy donors and 20 to 25 ankylosing spondylitis patients. Samples of peripheral blood were taken, and for ankylosing spondylitis patients, synovial fluid was collected as well. Paper-wide results and their limitations: The disease-linked clones had a CD8+ phenotype and were found at relatively low frequencies in peripheral blood. A TCR beta motif of roughly 8 highly homologous amino acid variants appeared characteristic of blood from ankylosing spondylitis patients. According to the report, matched synovial fluid samples from ankylosing spondylitis patients were significantly enriched for the disease-linked clones. Some motif variants had previously been reported in the synovial fluid and blood of reactive arthritis patients, which suggests shared mechanisms of disease initiation.

This clonotype was seen repeatedly, ten times or more. The antigen this receptor binds is unknown. Per-nucleotide qualities are absent, and no much larger clonotype sits a single base away. The CDR3 runs 14 amino acids, cysteine and phenylalanine included. Only CDR3 DNA remains: 42 bases, in frame from the first base. The germline V gene (reference sequence) sets CDR1 to DFQATT and CDR2 to SNEGSKA. Trimming leaves V shorter by 5 bases and J shorter by 3 bases, with the junction holding 3 bases beyond the gene matches. The reads were generated on an Illumina HiSeq 2500. TCR beta libraries were prepared by quantitative 5'-RACE with molecular barcodes. Processing in the source paper ran as follows. A new computational method, built on a probabilistic model of VDJ rearrangement, was used to identify disease-linked TCR variants. TCRdb reworked the public reads: Q25 trimming with fastp, MiXCR clone assembly, productive beta chains retained. Entries that share a CDR3 protein sequence are merged under the most common genes and DNA. TCRdb assigned the V and J calls; the authors' analysis was not used. The sample includes under 300,000 distinct CDR3 sequences, with about 9.1% observed a single time. The ten largest clones represent nearly 7% of the sample.

The chain joins TRBV20-1 to TRBJ2-1, with TRBD2 matching 11 junction bases. Sequenced input: blood, either unsorted or a sorted T cell fraction (not recorded which). This TCR was sampled from a male donor with ankylosing spondylitis or in good health (not recorded which). The CDR3 protein is CSAGTSGGYNEQFF. In nucleotide form, the sequence is TGCAGTGCTGGAACTAGCGGGGGCTACAATGAGCAGTTCTTC.